This TCR beta chain was profiled in a study of shared clonotypes between healthy human individuals. Study-wide findings and caveats: Naive CD4 clonotypes were shared across a handful of donors at about 5.3%.

The CDR3 is 15 amino acids. Trimming shortened V by 0 bases and J by 3 bases, and 15 bases separated the two germline ends. Germline V gene data show CDR1 as GTSNPN and CDR2 as SVGIG (reference sequence). Per the original methods: As immunoSEQ supplied junction-only sequences (without quality scores), filtering differed. Assay used: immunoSEQ multiplex PCR; TCRdb lists only in-frame clones, some missing. The DNA gave D and trimming, while V, J and clone size come from that table. Of roughly 2 million clones listed, approximately 95% were seen once; the top ten hold roughly 0.13%. A note on this clone: Its antigen is undetermined.

The TCR was taken from a man between 18 and 35 years old in good health. The sequencing sample was made of naive CD4+ T cells sorted from blood. Subset: CD45RA+ positively selected. This chain joins TRBV30 and TRBJ2-7; D uncertain. CDR3 in amino acids: CAWSVQLGRLYEQYF. The CDR3 nucleotides are TGTGCCTGGAGTGTACAACTCGGACGGCTCTACGAGCAGTACTTC.